This T cell receptor beta chain stems from a study of blood T cell repertoires in COVID-19. Study-level background: Spain, Italy and the United States supplied samples that represented acute and convalescent COVID-19.

Per the germline V gene, CDR1 is MNHEY and CDR2 is SMNVEV (reference sequence). CDR3 length equals 16 residues. V lost 4 bases, J lost 5 bases, and 18 bases lay in between. Per the original data handling: Reference gene primer amplification in the assay estimated nucleated cell counts. This table comes from immunoSEQ multiplex PCR, and its TCRdb copy is limited to in-frame clones, with some not included. The V and J calls and clone size were taken over from that table, and D and trimming were inferred from the DNA. The sample has 200,000 to 300,000 clones; around 84% are singletons. The origin of this receptor is a man aged 40-49 years who had recovered from COVID-19. The material sequenced was peripheral blood. The chain couples TRBV27 to TRBJ2-1; possible D gene TRBD2, 5 bases. The CDR3 loop is CASSSVRGKANNEQFF. DNA of the CDR3: TGTGCCAGCAGTTCTGTCCGAGGGAAGGCAAACAATGAGCAGTTCTTC.